The clone carrying this T cell receptor (beta chain) showed up just once. Its target is not known. The source of the sample is a study of cytomegalovirus exposure and HLA in healthy donors. Whole-study findings and limits: Most TCRs appeared rarely, but some public TCRs recurred in many donors. Productive status was seen about 90% or about 30% of the time for most TCR beta V segments in an earlier analysis.

Germline V gene sequence: CDR1 LNHDA, CDR2 SQIVND (reference sequence). The CDR3 is made up of 12 amino acids. PCR amplification relied on 60 Vbeta primers (plus 13 Jbeta primers). Using immunoSEQ multiplex PCR, the repertoire was profiled, and TCRdb retains in-frame clones only, with some absent. The top ten hold 3.5% to 4% of the sample, which has approximately 100,000 clones, around 79% seen once. The sample consisted of PBMCs. This sequence was found in a man aged 60-69 years in good health and CMV-seronegative. V usage is TRBV19 and J usage is TRBJ2-7, with D possibly being TRBD1 (5 bases). CDR3 region: CASADRTYEQYF. The CDR3 nucleotides read TGTGCATCCGCCGACAGAACCTACGAGCAGTACTTC. The variable domain in full, with the rest retrieved from reference TRBV19 and TRBJ2-7, is DGGITQSPKYLFRKEGQNVTLSCEQNLNHDAMYWYRQDPGQGLRLIYYSQIVNDFQKGDIAEGYSVSREKKESFPLTVTSAQKNPTAFYLCASADRTYEQYFGPGTRLTVT.